One and the same sample provided the 20 T cell receptor beta chains below, sequenced in a study of T cells in Graves' hyperthyroidism and ophthalmopathy. From RNA transcripts, TCR beta CDR3 regions were amplified. In the first-round RT-PCR of the TCR CDR3, the HTBI primer set was used. TCRdb reanalysed the multiplex PCR reads using MiXCR and keeps one entry per CDR3 protein. The table has more than 500,000 distinct CDR3 sequences, roughly 15% seen once. Source material: blood. Every receptor here comes from a woman in her twenties or thirties with Graves' ophthalmopathy.

There are a few counts of this clonotype. The CDR3 DNA reads TGCGCCAGCAGCCAAGAATTGGAAAATGAGCAGTTCTTC. Residues: CASSQELENEQFF. The chain combines TRBV4-3 with TRBJ2-1; D not certain. V was cut by 0 bases and J by 7 bases, with 7 bases left in between. Germline assignment: CDR1 LGHNA and CDR2 YSLEER. This CDR3 spans 13 amino acids.

This clonotype was seen a few times. The chain recombines TRBV19 with TRBJ1-1; D perhaps matches TRBD1 (6 bases). V shed 7 bases and J shed 6 bases, with 18 bases lying between them. The CDR3 covers 14 residues. Germline V gene lookup returns CDR1 LNHDA and CDR2 SQIVND (reference sequence). CDR3 amino acids: CASNRDLPRAEAFF. The DNA for the CDR3 is TGTGCCAGTAACAGGGACCTACCGAGAGCTGAAGCTTTCTTT.

V gene TRBV27 combines with J gene TRBJ2-3; TRBD2 matches 7 bases. J was trimmed by 3 bases and V by 3 bases; bases with no gene match: 6. The CDR3 is made up of 15 amino acids. The germline V gene has CDR1 MNHEY and CDR2 SMNVEV (reference sequence). CDR3 sequence (DNA): TGTGCCAGCAGTTTGGCGGGAGATAATACAGATACGCAGTATTTT. It is translated as CASSLAGDNTDTQYF.

This clonotype has more than one count but fewer than ten. The chain carries TRBV28 and TRBJ2-1; 8 bases are a match to TRBD2. CDR3 length equals 15 residues. Trimming cost V 3 bases and J 4 bases; bases outside gene matches: 5. Germline V gives CDR1 MDHEN, CDR2 SYDVKM. CDR3 nucleotides: TGTGCCAGCAGTTTTACTAGCGGAGTATACAATGAGCAGTTCTTC. It is translated as CASSFTSGVYNEQFF.

At least ten counts were recorded for this clonotype. This CDR3 is CASSSRGGGSLYNEQFF. The CDR3 DNA sequence: TGCGCCAGCAGCTCCCGGGGGGGCGGGAGTTTGTACAATGAGCAGTTCTTC. The V call is TRBV5-1, the J call TRBJ2-1, with TRBD2 identical over 8 bases. The CDR3 totals 17 residues. Germline CDR1 reads SGHRS; CDR2 reads YFSETQ. The trim removed 3 bases at V and 4 bases at J, leaving 12 bases unmatched.

This clonotype was found many times. The rearrangement uses TRBV2 and TRBJ2-3; no clear D. Trimming pared 11 bases from V and 2 bases from J, leaving 14 bases between. The CDR3 has 13 residues. Germline-derived CDR1 and CDR2 are SNHLY and FYNNEI. CDR3 loop: CAYLRNYTDTQYF. The CDR3 DNA is TGTGCCTATCTGCGGAACTACACAGATACGCAGTATTTT.

This clonotype was recorded at least ten times. The rearrangement uses TRBV20-1 and TRBJ2-7; D is uncertain. Germline V lookup: CDR1 DFQATT, CDR2 SNEGSKA (reference sequence). The CDR3 loop spans 13 amino acids. V lost 3 bases, J lost 0 bases, and 9 bases lay in between. Written as DNA, the CDR3 is TGCAGTGCTAGGCAGGAAAGCTCCTACGAGCAGTACTTC. This encodes CSARQESSYEQYF.

The CDR3 reads CASSRTGVGSNEKLFF. The CDR3, as DNA: TGTGCCAGCAGCCGGACAGGGGTCGGATCTAATGAAAAACTGTTTTTT. This chain joins TRBV7-9 and TRBJ1-4, with TRBD1 matching over 9 bases. V lost 5 bases and J lost 3; bases outside the gene matches: 7. The CDR3 totals 16 residues. Per the germline V gene, CDR1 is SEHNR and CDR2 is FQNEAQ (reference sequence).

This clonotype occurred a few times. The CDR3 DNA reads as TGTGCCAGCAGTCCTCGACAGGGCTTTTCTGAAGCTTTCTTT. As protein: CASSPRQGFSEAFF. The chain links TRBV27 to TRBJ1-1; TRBD1 agrees at 7 bases. The CDR3 consists of 14 residues. The V segment lost 5 bases and the J segment 6 bases; nucleotides outside the gene matches: 9. Germline V gives CDR1 MNHEY, CDR2 SMNVEV (reference sequence).

This clonotype showed up many times. The chain uses TRBV30 and TRBJ2-2; the D gene could be TRBD1 or TRBD2 (5 bases each). The CDR3 sequence is 15 residues long. Trimming cost V 2 bases and J 5 bases, with 15 bases left between them. Germline values: CDR1 GTSNPN, CDR2 SVGIG (reference sequence). In DNA form, the CDR3 reads TGTGCCTGGAGTCCCGGGGCCGTAATTACCGGGGAGCTGTTTTTT. Protein product: CAWSPGAVITGELFF.

This clonotype was detected ten times or more. V usage is TRBV9 and J usage is TRBJ2-7; 9 nucleotides agree with TRBD2. The trim removed 0 bases at V and 3 bases at J, leaving 7 bases unmatched. Germline loops: CDR1 SGDLS, CDR2 YYNGEE. The CDR3 is 16 residues long. The DNA for the CDR3 is TGTGCCAGCAGCGTAGCCGCGCTAGCGGGATTCTACGAGCAGTACTTC. The encoded protein is CASSVAALAGFYEQYF.

This clonotype was recorded at least ten times. The V and J genes are TRBV12-3 or TRBV12-4 and TRBJ2-2, with D unresolved. The V gene lost 8 bases and the J gene lost 5 bases, with 6 bases spanning the gap. This CDR3 comprises 11 residues. This chain's CDR3 is CASWRTGELFF. The CDR3 DNA follows: TGTGCCAGCTGGCGTACCGGGGAGCTGTTTTTT.

The CDR3 is CASSLESGVTNEKLFF. In nucleotides, the CDR3 is TGTGCCAGCAGTTTAGAGTCCGGGGTGACTAATGAAAAACTGTTTTTT. This chain links TRBV12-3 or TRBV12-4 with TRBJ1-4; D is undetermined. Trimming removed 1 base at V and 2 bases at J, with 11 bases between. CDR3 size: 16 residues.

J is TRBJ1-2 and V is TRBV20-1; TRBD1 agrees at 7 bases. The CDR3 is 14 amino acids. CDR1 DFQATT and CDR2 SNEGSKA come from the germline V gene (reference sequence). Losses at the gene ends were 0 bases for V and 4 bases for J; bases not matched to a gene: 5. CDR3 nucleotide sequence: TGCAGTGCTAGAGACGAGGGGGCGTCCTATGGCTACACCTTC. Residues: CSARDEGASYGYTF.

This clonotype was recorded many times. The chain has TRBV2 and TRBJ2-7; D call uncertain. V lost 10 bases and J 4 bases, leaving 14 bases between the germline ends. Per the germline V gene, CDR1 is SNHLY and CDR2 is FYNNEI. The CDR3 is made up of 12 amino acids. CDR3 sequence (DNA): TGTGCCATCCGGCGGTGGAAGTACGAGCAGTACTTC. This codes for CAIRRWKYEQYF.

This clonotype has ten or more counts. The chain links TRBV28 to TRBJ2-2; no clear D gene. Germline V gene data show CDR1 as MDHEN and CDR2 as SYDVKM. Trimming pared 1 base from V and 1 base from J, leaving 7 bases between. There are 15 residues in the CDR3. CDR3 sequence reads: CASSLYRMNTGELFF. Here the CDR3 DNA reads TGTGCCAGCAGTTTATACAGAATGAACACCGGGGAGCTGTTTTTT.

This clonotype was seen many times. The V gene is TRBV11-2, the J gene TRBJ2-7; 7 bases match TRBD2. The CDR3 is made up of 15 amino acids. V lost 3 bases and J lost 1; bases outside the gene matches: 6. The germline V gene has CDR1 SGHAT and CDR2 FQNNGV. The CDR3 DNA reads TGTGCCAGCAGCTTGGGCGGCGGGAGTTCCTACGAGCAGTACTTC. This translates into CASSLGGGSSYEQYF. Complete variable domain (other parts from reference TRBV11-2 and TRBJ2-7): EAGVAQSPRYKIIEKRQSVAFWCNPISGHATLYWYQQILGQGPKLLIQFQNNGVVDDSQLPKDRFSAERLKGVDSTLKIQPAKLEDSAVYLCASSLGGGSSYEQYFGPGTRLTVT.

This clonotype was seen a few times. V usage is TRBV7-9 and J usage is TRBJ1-1; D is possibly TRBD1 (5 bases). The CDR3 sequence is 12 residues long. CDR1 and CDR2 from the germline V gene are SEHNR and FQNEAQ (reference sequence). With 1 base removed from V and 7 bases from J, the gap between germline ends came to 7 bases. The CDR3 DNA reads TGTGCCAGCAGCTTAGGGGGGATTGAAGCTTTCTTT. This encodes CASSLGGIEAFF.

This clonotype has ten or more counts. The chain joins TRBV28 to TRBJ2-1; 7 bases align to TRBD2. The germline gives CDR1 MDHEN, CDR2 SYDVKM. This CDR3 is built from 17 residues. V dropped 3 bases and J dropped 6; count of bases not matched to a gene: 14. CDR3 sequence (DNA): TGTGCCAGCAGTTTGAGGAGTAGCGGGCCGGTCCCCAATGAGCAGTTCTTC. This codes for CASSLRSSGPVPNEQFF. The variable domain in full, with the rest retrieved from reference TRBV28 and TRBJ2-1, is DVKVTQSSRYLVKRTGEKVFLECVQDMDHENMFWYRQDPGLGLRLIYFSYDVKMKEKGDIPEGYSVSREKKERFSLILESASTNQTSMYLCASSLRSSGPVPNEQFFGPGTRLTVL.

Turning to this clonotype: Since a much larger clone is just one base distant, this may be a read error. The J gene is TRBJ2-1, the V gene TRBV7-9, with unresolved D. In germline, CDR1 is SEHNR, CDR2 FQNEAQ (reference sequence). The CDR3 extends over 14 amino acids. As DNA, the CDR3 is TGTGCCGGCAGCCCCACCAGGAGATACAATGAGCAGTTCTTC. Protein sequence: CAGSPTRRYNEQFF.